This TCR beta chain was captured in a study of CD8+ T cells in alopecia areata. Overall study: Severity scores in treated patients reflected the percentage of scalp affected.

To note about this clone: Its specificity is unknown. This specimen includes other DNA sequences encoding the same CDR3.

Extraction and reverse transcription of RNA yielded cDNA as the sequencing template. Here immunoSEQ multiplex PCR was the method, and the copy in TCRdb shows in-frame clones only, minus some. Of under 150,000 clones detected, roughly 82% appear once; the ten largest clones hold about 25%. This sample's treatment: oral pan-JAK inhibitor, 5-10 mg twice daily. As part of sample collection, lesional scalp punch biopsies and peripheral blood were taken from alopecia areata patients. Overall study results and limits: A large proportion of expanded lesional clones were detected persisting in scalp and blood during tofacitinib.

This TCR came from a human donor with alopecia areata. The sequences come from CD8+ T cells sorted from blood, collected at week 4, from a patient treated with tofacitinib.

The CDR3 spells CASSSGRTYNEQFF. The CDR3 nucleotides read TGCGCCAGCAGCTCGGGACGGACCTACAATGAGCAGTTCTTC. V and J are TRBV5-1 and TRBJ2-1, with D possibly called TRBD1 or TRBD2 (5 bases each). Germline V gene lookup returns CDR1 SGHRS and CDR2 YFSETQ. The CDR3 loop spans 14 amino acids. Trimming took 3 bases from V and 2 from J, leaving 9 bases between them. Combining the CDR3 with reference TRBV5-1 and TRBJ2-1 gives the whole variable domain KAGVTQTPRYLIKTRGQQVTLSCSPISGHRSVSWYQQTPGQGLQFLFEYFSETQRNKGNFPGRFSGRQFSNSRSEMNVSTLELGDSALYLCASSSGRTYNEQFFGPGTRLTVL.